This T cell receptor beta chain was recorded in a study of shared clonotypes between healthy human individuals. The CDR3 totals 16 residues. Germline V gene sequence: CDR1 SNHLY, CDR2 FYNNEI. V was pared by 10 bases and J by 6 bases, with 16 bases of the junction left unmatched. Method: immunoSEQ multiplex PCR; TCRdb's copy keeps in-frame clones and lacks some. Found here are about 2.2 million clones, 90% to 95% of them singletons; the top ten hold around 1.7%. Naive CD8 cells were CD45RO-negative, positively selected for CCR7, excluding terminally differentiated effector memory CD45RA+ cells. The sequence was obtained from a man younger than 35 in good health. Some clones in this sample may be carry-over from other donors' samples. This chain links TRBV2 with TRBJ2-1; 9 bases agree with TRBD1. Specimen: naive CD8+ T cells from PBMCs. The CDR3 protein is CAIPSGTGNRFNEQFF. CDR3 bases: TGTGCCATACCTTCCGGGACAGGGAATCGTTTCAATGAGCAGTTCTTC.